These 24 T cell receptor beta chains were sequenced from one sample in a study of cytomegalovirus exposure and HLA in healthy donors. Primers for the PCR totalled 60 Vbeta and 13 Jbeta. Assay used: immunoSEQ multiplex PCR; TCRdb lists only in-frame clones, some missing. Altogether about 180,000 clones are present, just under 80% being singletons, with the ten largest covering over 3%. Source material: PBMCs. These receptors were obtained from a woman in her forties or fifties in good health and CMV-seropositive.

V and J are TRBV7-6 and TRBJ2-2; the D is unclear. This CDR3 is built from 13 residues. Germline CDR1 SGHVS, CDR2 FNYEAQ. V shed 1 base and J shed 6 bases, with 6 bases lying between them. CDR3 region: CASSLGVPGELFF. The CDR3 DNA follows: TGTGCCAGCAGCTTAGGCGTTCCCGGGGAGCTGTTTTTT.

J is TRBJ1-4 and V is TRBV28; 11 nucleotides align to TRBD1. Germline-derived CDR1 and CDR2 are MDHEN and SYDVKM. This CDR3 has 18 amino acids. V was pared by 5 bases and J by 3 bases, with 11 bases of the junction left unmatched. CDR3 amino acids: CASSPPGQGVIANEKLFF. The CDR3 nucleotides are TGTGCCAGCAGTCCCCCGGGACAGGGGGTGATAGCTAATGAAAAACTGTTTTTT.

The chain joins TRBV5-4 to TRBJ2-3; tentative D call: TRBD2 (7 bases). Trimming removed 4 bases at V and 6 bases at J, with 15 bases between. CDR3 length: 14 amino acids. Germline V gives CDR1 SGHNT, CDR2 YYREEE (reference sequence). This CDR3 reads CASSPSGGGDTQYF. The CDR3 region has the DNA TGTGCCAGCAGCCCGTCTGGCGGGGGCGATACGCAGTATTTT.

The chain joins TRBV15 to TRBJ2-1; a weak D match, TRBD2 (6 bases). The CDR3 totals 16 residues. Looked up from germline, CDR1 is LNHNV and CDR2 is YYDKDF (reference sequence). Between the trimmed V and J ends, which lost 0 bases and 4 bases, there was a span of 13 bases. The CDR3 reads CATSREAGTGYNEQFF. As DNA, the CDR3 is TGTGCCACCAGCAGAGAGGCCGGGACTGGTTACAATGAGCAGTTCTTC.

The J gene is TRBJ2-5, the V gene TRBV7-2; a weak D match, TRBD1 (5 bases). This CDR3 is built from 14 residues. Germline lookup yields CDR1 SGHTA and CDR2 FQGNSA. The V end was cut by 1 base, the J end by 5 bases, with 11 bases between. CDR3 bases: TGTGCCAGCAGCTTAGTTCAGGGAATCGAGACCCAGTACTTC. Protein sequence: CASSLVQGIETQYF.

This clone was picked up a small number of times. J is TRBJ1-6 and V is TRBV28; 7 bases map to TRBD1. This CDR3 comprises 13 residues. CDR1 is MDHEN, CDR2 SYDVKM, per germline. V dropped 7 bases and J dropped 7; count of bases not matched to a gene: 4. CDR3 protein: CASNRGRNSPLHF. The DNA for the CDR3 is TGTGCCAGCAACAGGGGTAGGAATTCACCCCTCCACTTT.

The chain carries TRBV9 and TRBJ2-2; 9 bases are shared with TRBD2. V dropped 0 bases and J dropped 5; count of bases not matched to a gene: 5. Germline lookup yields CDR1 SGDLS and CDR2 YYNGEE. The CDR3 length is 16 residues. The CDR3 coding sequence is TGTGCCAGCAGCGTAGGTGCGGGAGGGCCAACCGGGGAGCTGTTTTTT. This sequence encodes CASSVGAGGPTGELFF. Full variable domain (remainder filled in from reference TRBV9 and TRBJ2-2): DSGVTQTPKHLITATGQRVTLRCSPRSGDLSVYWYQQSLDQGLQFLIQYYNGEERAKGNILERFSAQQFPDLHSELNLSSLELGDSALYFCASSVGAGGPTGELFFGEGSRLTVL.

The chain carries TRBV4-3 and TRBJ2-3; 13 positions agree with TRBD2. The germline gives CDR1 LGHNA, CDR2 YSLEER. Unmatched junction bases numbered 2, after V lost 4 bases and J lost 4 bases. The CDR3 runs 15 residues. This CDR3 is CASSRLAGGADTQYF. The DNA for the CDR3 is TGCGCCAGCAGCCGACTAGCGGGGGGTGCAGATACGCAGTATTTT.

J is TRBJ1-2 and V is TRBV27; unclear D gene. V shed 6 bases and J shed 3 bases, with 11 bases lying between them. The germline gives CDR1 MNHEY, CDR2 SMNVEV (reference sequence). The CDR3 is 13 residues long. In DNA, the CDR3 is TGTGCCAGCAGAGAGGGTCTATACTATGGCTACACCTTC. The encoded protein is CASREGLYYGYTF.

CDR3 amino acids: CASSSVQYF. DNA for the CDR3: TGTGCCAGCAGCTCCGTTCAGTATTTT. The chain employs TRBV7-3 and TRBJ2-3, with unresolved D. The germline V gene has CDR1 SGHTA and CDR2 FQGTGA. This CDR3 spans 9 amino acids. Trimming left V 4 bases short and J 12 bases short, with 5 bases between.

In this sample, this clone turned up a few times. The chain couples TRBV6-1 to TRBJ2-5; 7 bases are a match to TRBD2. CDR1 and CDR2 (germline): MNHNS, SASEGT. The length of the CDR3 is 15 residues. Germline trimming cut 2 bases from V and 7 bases from J; bases unmatched to any gene: 10. The CDR3, as DNA: TGTGCCAGCAGTGAACAGGCTAGCGGTGGAGGGACCCAGTACTTC. This encodes CASSEQASGGGTQYF.

The chain employs TRBV30 and TRBJ1-2; 10 bases are shared with TRBD1. The ends lost 3 bases at V and 7 bases at J; junction bases unmatched: 8. Germline V gene sequence: CDR1 GTSNPN, CDR2 SVGIG (reference sequence). The CDR3 length is 14 residues. The CDR3 loop is CAWSLSRDRGGYTF. The DNA for the CDR3 is TGTGCCTGGAGCCTCTCCCGGGACAGGGGTGGCTACACCTTC.

The chain has TRBV7-8 and TRBJ1-2; the match to TRBD1 covers 8 bases. The CDR3 covers 15 residues. After removal of 5 bases from V and 8 bases from J, the junction contained 13 bases not matched to a gene. CDR1 and CDR2 (germline): SGHVS, FQNEAQ. CDR3 DNA: TGTGCCAGCAGCGAGAACCCCCAGGGGGCCGGGGGCTACACCTTC. Translated: CASSENPQGAGGYTF.

This sequence joins TRBV15 and TRBJ2-7; TRBD2 agrees at 7 bases. Per germline, CDR1 LNHNV and CDR2 YYDKDF (reference sequence). The CDR3 covers 19 residues. The V segment lost 1 base and the J segment 4 bases; nucleotides outside the gene matches: 19. The CDR3 bases are TGTGCCACCAGCAGAGGAGAGGGTAGGGCTAGCGGCCGTCCTTACGAGCAGTACTTC. Protein product: CATSRGEGRASGRPYEQYF.

The chain has TRBV10-3 and TRBJ2-2; 7 nucleotides agree with TRBD1. CDR3 size: 14 residues. The ends lost 2 bases at V and 6 bases at J; junction bases unmatched: 3. Per germline, CDR1 ENHRY and CDR2 SYGVKD. The CDR3 sequence is CAISEIQGSGELFF. The CDR3 DNA sequence: TGTGCCATCAGTGAGATACAGGGGTCCGGGGAGCTGTTTTTT.

This chain connects TRBV12-5 to TRBJ2-7, with D possibly matching TRBD1 (6 bases). The V end lost 0 bases, the J end lost 1 base, and 13 bases lay between the germline ends. The CDR3 consists of 16 residues. CDR1 LGHNT and CDR2 FRNRAP come from the germline V gene. Here the CDR3 reads CASGLVQGSLSYEQYF. CDR3 in DNA: TGTGCTAGTGGTTTGGTACAGGGCTCTCTTTCCTACGAGCAGTACTTC.

This clone showed up just a few times. This chain uses TRBV11-2 with TRBJ2-5; 7 bases line up with TRBD2. V trimming: 1 base; J trimming: 4 bases; junction bases outside the gene matches: 12. Germline values: CDR1 SGHAT, CDR2 FQNNGV. This CDR3 has 17 amino acids. CDR3 protein: CASSLGAEGSGVETQYF. The CDR3 DNA reads as TGTGCCAGCAGCTTAGGAGCGGAGGGGAGCGGGGTAGAGACCCAGTACTTC.

The gene calls are TRBV19 and TRBJ2-7, with a possible D match to TRBD2 (6 bases). The CDR3 totals 15 residues. V was shortened by 9 bases and J by 0 bases, with 18 bases between the two germline ends. Looked up from germline, CDR1 is LNHDA and CDR2 is SQIVND (reference sequence). The CDR3, as DNA: TGTGCCAGCCGTGGGGACTTCCGAAGCTCCTACGAGCAGTACTTC. Protein sequence: CASRGDFRSSYEQYF. Together with reference TRBV19 and TRBJ2-7, the CDR3 gives the full variable domain: DGGITQSPKYLFRKEGQNVTLSCEQNLNHDAMYWYRQDPGQGLRLIYYSQIVNDFQKGDIAEGYSVSREKKESFPLTVTSAQKNPTAFYLCASRGDFRSSYEQYFGPGTRLTVT.

The J gene is TRBJ2-7, the V gene TRBV10-1; 10 bases line up with TRBD2. The CDR3 extends over 16 amino acids. With 2 bases clipped from V and 6 bases from J, the junction kept 10 bases outside the gene matches. Germline V gene sequence: CDR1 WNHNN, CDR2 SYGVQD (reference sequence). This CDR3 is CASSEDSSGGFGEQYF. The CDR3, as DNA: TGCGCCAGCAGTGAGGACAGTAGCGGGGGGTTCGGCGAGCAGTACTTC.

The chain has TRBV12-5 and TRBJ2-1, with 11 bases that match TRBD2. V lost 1 base, J lost 1 base, and 0 bases stayed unmatched. CDR1 and CDR2 (germline): LGHNT, FRNRAP. This CDR3 spans 16 amino acids. Here the CDR3 reads CASGLGLAGSYNEQFF. CDR3 coding DNA: TGTGCTAGTGGTTTGGGACTAGCGGGATCCTACAATGAGCAGTTCTTC.

The V call is TRBV5-6, the J call TRBJ2-7; D is unclear. V was clipped by 0 bases and J by 6 bases, with 19 bases between them. The CDR3 is made up of 16 amino acids. Germline lookup yields CDR1 SGHDT and CDR2 YYEEEE. CDR3 DNA sequence: TGTGCCAGCAGCTTGGGATCTGGGCTGATGCTCGGCGAGCAGTACTTC. The encoded protein is CASSLGSGLMLGEQYF. Supplemented by reference TRBV5-6 and TRBJ2-7, the full variable domain reads DAGVTQSPTHLIKTRGQQVTLRCSPKSGHDTVSWYQQALGQGPQFIFQYYEEEERQRGNFPDRFSGHQFPNYSSELNVNALLLGDSALYLCASSLGSGLMLGEQYFGPGTRLTVT.

The rearrangement uses TRBV29-1 and TRBJ2-1, with 7 bases lining up with TRBD2. Germline V gene data show CDR1 as SQVTM and CDR2 as ANQGSEA. The CDR3 is 16 amino acids. Trimming removed 7 bases from V and 5 bases from J; junction bases left unmatched: 17. The CDR3 DNA follows: TGCAGCGCTACTCGGTTGGGGGGGATTTCAGACAATGAGCAGTTCTTC. Encoded protein: CSATRLGGISDNEQFF.

On this clone itself: A junction end diverges from the germline sequence, so it may reflect a read error. The sample holds other DNA sequences that translate to the same CDR3. The chain links TRBV5-1 to TRBJ1-1; D gene ambiguous. Germline values: CDR1 SGHRS, CDR2 YFSETQ. This CDR3 is built from 13 residues. The DNA for the CDR3 is TGCGCCAGCAGAGCTCCGGGAGGCACTGAGGCTTTCTTT. It encodes CASRAPGGTEAFF.

J is TRBJ1-1 and V is TRBV11-2, with a tentative D call TRBD1 (6 bases). Germline-derived CDR1 and CDR2 are SGHAT and FQNNGV. The CDR3 loop spans 12 amino acids. Trimming cost V 1 base and J 7 bases, with 7 bases left between them. The CDR3 DNA reads TGTGCCAGCAGCTTAGGGACAGATGAAGCTTTCTTT. Translation: CASSLGTDEAFF.